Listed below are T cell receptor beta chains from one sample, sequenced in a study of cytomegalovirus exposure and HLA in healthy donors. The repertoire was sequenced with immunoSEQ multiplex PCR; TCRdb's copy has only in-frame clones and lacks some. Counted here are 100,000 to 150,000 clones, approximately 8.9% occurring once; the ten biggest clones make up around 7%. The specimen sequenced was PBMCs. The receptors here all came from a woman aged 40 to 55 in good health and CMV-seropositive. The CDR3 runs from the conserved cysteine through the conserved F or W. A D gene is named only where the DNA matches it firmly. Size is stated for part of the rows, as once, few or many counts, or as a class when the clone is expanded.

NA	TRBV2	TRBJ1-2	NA	TGTGCCAGCAGTTTGGACTCTTTACTGGGTGGCTACACCTTC	CASSLDSLLGGYTF
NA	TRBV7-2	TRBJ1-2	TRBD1	TGTGCCAGCAGCTTAGGGGACAGGGAGTACGGCTACACCTTC	CASSLGDREYGYTF
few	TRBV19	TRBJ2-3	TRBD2	TGTGCCAGTAGTATACCCACGGGGGGGGCCACAGATACGCAGTATTTT	CASSIPTGGATDTQYF
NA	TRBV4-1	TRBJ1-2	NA	TGCGCCAGCAGCCAAGATCCCGGGCGGGACCACTATGGCTACACCTTC	CASSQDPGRDHYGYTF
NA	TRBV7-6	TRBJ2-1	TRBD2	TGTGCCAGCAGCTCCCCCCGGGGGGGCTCGTACAATGAGCAGTTCTTC	CASSSPRGGSYNEQFF
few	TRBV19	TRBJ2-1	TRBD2	TGTGCCAGTAGAAGTAGCGGGGGGGTCAATGAGCAGTTCTTC	CASRSSGGVNEQFF
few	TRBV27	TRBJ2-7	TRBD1	TGTGCCAGCAGTTTGGGACAACGACAGGGGCTCTACGAGCAGTACTTC	CASSLGQRQGLYEQYF
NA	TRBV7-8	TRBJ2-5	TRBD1	TGTGCCAGCAGCGTTGGGACAGCCACTGGGGAGACCCAGTACTTC	CASSVGTATGETQYF
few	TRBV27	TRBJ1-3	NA	TGTGCCAGCAGTTTAAATTTTGGAGGGGTTAACACTGGAAACACCATATATTTT	CASSLNFGGVNTGNTIYF
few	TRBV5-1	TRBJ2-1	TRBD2	TGCGCCAGCAGCTCTAGCGGGGGGTTTGAAGATGAGCAGTTCTTC	CASSSSGGFEDEQFF
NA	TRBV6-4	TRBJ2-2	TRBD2	TGTGCCAGCAGTTTTACTAGCGGGGGCGTCAACACCGGGGAGCTGTTTTTT	CASSFTSGGVNTGELFF
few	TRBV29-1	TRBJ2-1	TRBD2	TGCAGCGTCGGACTAGCGGGGGGTCCATTAGGTGAGCAGTTCTTC	CSVGLAGGPLGEQFF
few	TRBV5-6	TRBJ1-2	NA	TGTGCCAGCAGCCCCGGTCCGGGGGGCTACACCTTC	CASSPGPGGYTF
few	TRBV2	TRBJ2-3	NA	TGTGCCAGCAACCGGAGGGGGCGGTCAGATACGCAGTATTTT	CASNRRGRSDTQYF
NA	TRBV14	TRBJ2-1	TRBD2	TGTGCCAGCAGCCTTCCGGGGGGATCCTACAATGAGCAGTTCTTC	CASSLPGGSYNEQFF
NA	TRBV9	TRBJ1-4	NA	TGTGCCAGCAGCGTAGAACCGAGTAATGAAAAACTGTTTTTT	CASSVEPSNEKLFF
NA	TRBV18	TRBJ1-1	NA	TGTGCCAGCTCACTTGCGGACGGGGTTGGGTTCAACACTGAAGCTTTCTTT	CASSLADGVGFNTEAFF
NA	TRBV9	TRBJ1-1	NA	TGTGCCAGCAGCTTACAGGGCGGAGGTACTGAAGCTTTCTTT	CASSLQGGGTEAFF
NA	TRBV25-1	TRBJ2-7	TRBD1	TGTGCCAGCAGTGAACGCCGGGACAGGGACCACGAGCAGTACTTC	CASSERRDRDHEQYF
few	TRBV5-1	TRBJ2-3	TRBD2	TGCGCCAGCAGCTTGCTCGCGGGGGGGCAAGATACGCAGTATTTT	CASSLLAGGQDTQYF
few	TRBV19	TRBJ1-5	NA	TGTGCCAGTGACTGCTTAGGGGGACAGCCCCAGCATTTT	CASDCLGGQPQHF
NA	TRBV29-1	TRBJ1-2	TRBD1	TGCAGCGTTGAGGACAGGGGGAACTATGGCTACACCTTC	CSVEDRGNYGYTF
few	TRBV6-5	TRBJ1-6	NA	TGCGCCAGCAGTTACAAGGGGACTGATTCACCCCTCCACTTT	CASSYKGTDSPLHF